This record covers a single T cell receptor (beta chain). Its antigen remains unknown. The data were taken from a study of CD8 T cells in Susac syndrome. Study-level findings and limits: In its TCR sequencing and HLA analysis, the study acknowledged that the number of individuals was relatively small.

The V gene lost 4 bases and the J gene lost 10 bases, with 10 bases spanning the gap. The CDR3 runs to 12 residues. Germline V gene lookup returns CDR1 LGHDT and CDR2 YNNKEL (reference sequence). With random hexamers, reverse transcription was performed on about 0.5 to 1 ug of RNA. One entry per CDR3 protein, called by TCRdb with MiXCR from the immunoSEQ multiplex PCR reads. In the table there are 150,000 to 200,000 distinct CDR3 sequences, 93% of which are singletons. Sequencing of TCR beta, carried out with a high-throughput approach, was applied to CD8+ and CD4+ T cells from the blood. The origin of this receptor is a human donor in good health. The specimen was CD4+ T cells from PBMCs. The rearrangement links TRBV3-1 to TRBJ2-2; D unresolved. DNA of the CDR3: TGTGCCAGCAGCCCCGCTGGGCTGGAGCTGTTTTTT. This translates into CASSPAGLELFF.